The 29 T cell receptor beta chains listed next were all sequenced from one sample in a study of blood T cell repertoires in COVID-19. TCRdb's table, derived via immunoSEQ multiplex PCR, lists solely in-frame clones and lacks some. Of 200,000 to 250,000 clones listed, 80% to 90% are singletons. The specimen sequenced was PBMCs or T cells enriched from blood (not recorded which). These receptors all come from a woman aged 25 to 39 who had been exposed to COVID-19.

J is TRBJ2-3 and V is TRBV5-4; 8 nucleotides agree with TRBD1. The CDR3 consists of 16 residues. Germline V gives CDR1 SGHNT, CDR2 YYREEE (reference sequence). The V segment lost 4 bases and the J segment 4 bases; nucleotides outside the gene matches: 11. CDR3 amino acids: CASSLRTGSYADTQYF. Written as DNA, the CDR3 is TGTGCCAGCAGCCTACGGACAGGGTCATACGCAGATACGCAGTATTTT.

The genes are TRBV19 and TRBJ2-4; 8 positions match TRBD1. Trimming removed 3 bases from V and 6 bases from J; junction bases left unmatched: 4. In germline, CDR1 is LNHDA, CDR2 SQIVND (reference sequence). The CDR3 is 14 residues long. CDR3 amino acids: CASSIRDRINIQYF. CDR3 sequence (DNA): TGTGCCAGTAGTATCAGGGACAGGATAAACATTCAGTACTTC.

The V and J genes are TRBV5-1 and TRBJ2-1; 12 bases match TRBD2. CDR1 SGHRS and CDR2 YFSETQ come from the germline V gene. V shed 0 bases and J 3 bases; nucleotides not matched to a gene: 10. The CDR3 totals 19 residues. The CDR3 loop reads CASSLDGLAGRRGYNEQFF. The CDR3 DNA follows: TGCGCCAGCAGCTTGGATGGACTAGCGGGACGAAGAGGCTACAATGAGCAGTTCTTC.

The chain joins TRBV29-1 to TRBJ2-7, with a tentative D call TRBD1 (8 bases). The CDR3 has 12 amino acids. Looked up from germline, CDR1 is SQVTM and CDR2 is ANQGSEA. V gave up 5 bases and J gave up 5 bases, with 13 bases separating them. CDR3 sequence reads: CSVQGAGDEQYF. CDR3 in DNA: TGCAGCGTTCAGGGGGCGGGGGACGAGCAGTACTTC.

The CDR3 sequence: CASRTPGQGRYEQYF. CDR3 DNA: TGTGCCAGCAGAACACCGGGACAGGGGCGCTACGAGCAGTACTTC. The V and J genes are TRBV28 and TRBJ2-7; 10 nucleotides line up with TRBD1. The CDR3 is 15 residues long. J gave up 3 bases and V 6 bases, and 8 bases lay outside the gene matches. Germline CDR1 is MDHEN and CDR2 is SYDVKM.

This clone was observed once. This sequence joins TRBV7-9 and TRBJ2-7; TRBD2 matches at 10 bases. Trimming at V came to 4 bases and at J to 2 bases, leaving 5 bases not matched to a gene. This CDR3 is 15 amino acids long. Germline loops: CDR1 SEHNR, CDR2 FQNEAQ (reference sequence). The CDR3 reads CASSSTSGVTYEQYF. CDR3 bases: TGTGCCAGCAGCTCAACTAGCGGGGTTACCTACGAGCAGTACTTC.

This rearrangement joins TRBV30 to TRBJ1-2; D gene uncertain. In germline, CDR1 is GTSNPN, CDR2 SVGIG (reference sequence). The CDR3 length is 12 residues. The V end was cut by 4 bases, the J end by 0 bases, with 6 bases between. As DNA, the CDR3 is TGTGCCTGGACTACAGCTAACTATGGCTACACCTTC. Its protein is CAWTTANYGYTF.

The rearrangement links TRBV9 to TRBJ2-2; no clear D gene. Trimming took 4 bases from V and 5 from J, leaving 9 bases between them. This CDR3 is built from 13 residues. CDR1 is SGDLS and CDR2 is YYNGEE in the germline V gene. CDR3 DNA sequence: TGTGCCAGCAGCTCCCGCAGTACCGGGGAGCTGTTTTTT. Protein product: CASSSRSTGELFF.

This chain joins TRBV4-1 and TRBJ2-3, with D uncertain. Germline V gene data show CDR1 as MGHRA and CDR2 as YSYEKL. This CDR3 has 13 residues. V was clipped by 0 bases and J by 6 bases, with 7 bases between them. The CDR3: CASSQDLFDTQYF. The CDR3 DNA follows: TGCGCCAGCAGCCAAGATCTATTCGATACGCAGTATTTT.

This clone was found once. The chain recombines TRBV7-3 with TRBJ2-1; 7 nucleotides match TRBD2. Germline V lookup: CDR1 SGHTA, CDR2 FQGTGA. V was pared by 4 bases and J by 3 bases, with 0 bases of the junction left unmatched. CDR3 size: 13 residues. Here the CDR3 DNA reads TGTGCCAGCAGCTCTAGCGGCTACAATGAGCAGTTCTTC. Amino acids: CASSSSGYNEQFF. Based on the CDR3 plus reference TRBV7-3 and TRBJ2-1, the full variable domain is GAGVSQTPSNKVTEKGKYVELRCDPISGHTALYWYRQSLGQGPEFLIYFQGTGAADDSGLPNDRFFAVRPEGSVSTLKIQRTERGDSAVYLCASSSSGYNEQFFGPGTRLTVL.

The gene calls are TRBV30 and TRBJ2-3, with a possible D match to TRBD2 (5 bases). Per germline, CDR1 GTSNPN and CDR2 SVGIG (reference sequence). V dropped 0 bases and J dropped 0 bases, with 13 bases sitting between them. The CDR3 is 16 residues long. The CDR3 DNA is TGTGCCTGGAGTGTAGAGGGAGCGGTCAGCACAGATACGCAGTATTTT. This gives the protein CAWSVEGAVSTDTQYF.

J is TRBJ2-1 and V is TRBV27; 10 nucleotides line up with TRBD2. The CDR3 sequence is 15 residues long. Germline V gives CDR1 MNHEY, CDR2 SMNVEV (reference sequence). J gave up 10 bases and V 6 bases, and 12 bases lay outside the gene matches. The CDR3 DNA is TGTGCCAGCAGGGTACTAGCGGGGTCCTTAAGCGAGCAGTTCTTC. Translation: CASRVLAGSLSEQFF.

CDR3 in DNA: TGTGCCAGCAGTTTCCGTCTTTGGAGCTCTGGAAACACCATATATTTT. Translated, it gives CASSFRLWSSGNTIYF. The genes are TRBV28 and TRBJ1-3; D is unclear. V was shortened by 3 bases and J by 0 bases, with 12 bases between the two germline ends. The germline CDR1 and CDR2 sequences are MDHEN and SYDVKM. The CDR3 has 16 residues.

The chain recombines TRBV28 with TRBJ1-2; D unresolved. Germline lookup yields CDR1 MDHEN and CDR2 SYDVKM. V lost 8 bases, J lost 0 bases, and 7 bases lay in between. The CDR3 sequence is 12 residues long. Written as DNA, the CDR3 is TGTGCCAGCTTTATAGCTAACTATGGCTACACCTTC. This sequence encodes CASFIANYGYTF.

The chain joins TRBV5-1 to TRBJ1-3; 8 nucleotides align to TRBD1. V dropped 4 bases and J dropped 4; count of bases not matched to a gene: 4. The CDR3 is 14 amino acids. Germline CDR1 SGHRS, CDR2 YFSETQ. The CDR3 protein is CASSETGVGNTIYF. DNA for the CDR3: TGCGCCAGCAGCGAGACAGGGGTGGGAAACACCATATATTTT.

V and J are TRBV6-1 and TRBJ2-7; the D is unclear. The germline CDR1 and CDR2 sequences are MNHNS and SASEGT. The CDR3 contains 14 residues. Trimming removed 2 bases from V and 1 base from J, with 9 bases in between. CDR3 sequence (DNA): TGTGCCAGCAGTGAAATCCTACTTTCCTACGAGCAGTACTTC. Translation gives CASSEILLSYEQYF.

The V gene is TRBV4-1, the J gene TRBJ2-7; 7 bases line up with TRBD1. The CDR3 is 14 residues long. From germline, CDR1 is MGHRA and CDR2 YSYEKL. The J segment lost 2 bases and the V segment lost 0 bases, leaving 1 base of the junction unmatched. The CDR3 here is CASSQETGAYEQYF. In nucleotides, the CDR3 is TGCGCCAGCAGCCAAGAAACAGGGGCCTACGAGCAGTACTTC.

J is TRBJ2-7 and V is TRBV5-4; possible D gene TRBD1, 5 bases. Trimming removed 10 bases from V and 7 bases from J, with 21 bases in between. The CDR3 has 13 amino acids. Germline loops: CDR1 SGHNT, CDR2 YYREEE (reference sequence). CDR3 region: CAWQGKGLKEQYF. The CDR3 bases are TGTGCCTGGCAGGGTAAGGGATTGAAGGAGCAGTACTTC.

The rearrangement uses TRBV19 and TRBJ2-5, with 7 bases aligning to TRBD2. This CDR3 is built from 15 residues. V lost 5 bases to trimming and J lost 5 bases; unmatched junction nucleotides: 11. Germline V CDR1 and CDR2: LNHDA, SQIVND (reference sequence). CDR3 nucleotide sequence: TGTGCCAGTAGTCCGGGGGGTTCCGGGAGTGAGACCCAGTACTTC. Its translation is CASSPGGSGSETQYF.

The rearrangement links TRBV5-6 to TRBJ2-3; 14 bases are a match to TRBD2. V trimming: 1 base; J trimming: 3 bases; junction bases outside the gene matches: 4. This CDR3 region has 17 residues. Per the germline V gene, CDR1 is SGHDT and CDR2 is YYEEEE. CDR3 in amino acids: CASSLRGLAGATDTQYF. CDR3 nucleotides: TGTGCCAGCAGCTTGCGGGGACTAGCGGGAGCGACAGATACGCAGTATTTT.

The V and J genes are TRBV19 and TRBJ1-4; 12 bases agree with TRBD1. The germline CDR1 and CDR2 sequences are LNHDA and SQIVND (reference sequence). The J segment lost 0 bases and the V segment lost 4 bases, leaving 9 bases of the junction unmatched. This CDR3 comprises 19 residues. This CDR3 is CASSSRDRGRTATNEKLFF. The CDR3 bases are TGTGCCAGTAGTAGCAGGGACAGGGGGCGGACGGCAACTAATGAAAAACTGTTTTTT. The entire variable domain, with the rest obtained from reference TRBV19 and TRBJ1-4, is as follows: DGGITQSPKYLFRKEGQNVTLSCEQNLNHDAMYWYRQDPGQGLRLIYYSQIVNDFQKGDIAEGYSVSREKKESFPLTVTSAQKNPTAFYLCASSSRDRGRTATNEKLFFGSGTQLSVL.

A single count supports this clone. The rearrangement uses TRBV2 and TRBJ2-7; possibly TRBD1 for D (6 bases). Germline CDR1 reads SNHLY; CDR2 reads FYNNEI. The CDR3 runs to 14 residues. Trimming removed 6 bases from V and 0 bases from J, with 12 bases in between. CDR3 residues: CASRTGRSSYEQYF. The CDR3 region has the DNA TGTGCCAGCAGGACAGGACGGAGCTCCTACGAGCAGTACTTC.

This clone was picked up one time. The CDR3 bases are TGTGCCAGCTCACCAGTTTCAGGATCCTACGAGCAGTACTTC. This gives the protein CASSPVSGSYEQYF. The gene calls are TRBV18 and TRBJ2-7; D is uncertain. V dropped 2 bases and J dropped 1 base, with 9 bases sitting between them. This CDR3 spans 14 amino acids. Germline assignment: CDR1 KGHSH and CDR2 LQKENI.

The chain combines TRBV10-3 with TRBJ2-3; 10 nucleotides line up with TRBD2. V dropped 2 bases and J dropped 6; count of bases not matched to a gene: 5. This CDR3 has 15 residues. Germline assignment: CDR1 ENHRY and CDR2 SYGVKD. CDR3 residues: CAISERSGRSDTQYF. The CDR3 coding sequence is TGTGCCATCAGTGAGCGTAGCGGGAGGTCGGATACGCAGTATTTT.

J is TRBJ2-2 and V is TRBV25-1; the match to TRBD2 covers 7 bases. The CDR3 extends over 14 amino acids. Germline CDR1 MGHDK, CDR2 SYGVNS. Losses at the gene ends were 4 bases for V and 5 bases for J; bases not matched to a gene: 4. CDR3 nucleotide sequence: TGTGCCAGCAGTGTGGGCGGGAGTACCGGGGAGCTGTTTTTT. Amino acid sequence: CASSVGGSTGELFF.

This clone was seen a single time. The chain's CDR3 is CASSLLAGAYEQYF. The CDR3 DNA sequence: TGTGCCAGCAGTTTACTAGCGGGGGCCTACGAGCAGTACTTC. The V and J genes are TRBV2 and TRBJ2-7; 11 bases align to TRBD2. This CDR3 is 14 amino acids long. J gave up 2 bases and V 5 bases, and 2 bases lay outside the gene matches. The germline CDR1 and CDR2 sequences are SNHLY and FYNNEI.

As concerns this clone: The sample contains more than one DNA sequence encoding this CDR3. V is TRBV19 and J is TRBJ2-2; 8 positions agree with TRBD2. J gave up 5 bases and V 5 bases, and 4 bases lay outside the gene matches. Germline V lookup: CDR1 LNHDA, CDR2 SQIVND (reference sequence). The CDR3 extends over 14 amino acids. The chain's CDR3 is CASSVTGGTGELFF. DNA for the CDR3: TGTGCCAGTAGTGTGACGGGAGGGACCGGGGAGCTGTTTTTT. Filled out from reference TRBV19 and TRBJ2-2, the complete variable domain reads DGGITQSPKYLFRKEGQNVTLSCEQNLNHDAMYWYRQDPGQGLRLIYYSQIVNDFQKGDIAEGYSVSREKKESFPLTVTSAQKNPTAFYLCASSVTGGTGELFFGEGSRLTVL.

The chain combines TRBV12-3 or TRBV12-4 with TRBJ2-1; D is undetermined. V was clipped by 4 bases and J by 6 bases, with 4 bases between them. This CDR3 comprises 11 residues. CDR3 in DNA: TGTGCCAGCAGTTGGCTCAATGAGCAGTTCTTC. Its protein product is CASSWLNEQFF.

The chain links TRBV9 to TRBJ2-3; TRBD2 matches at 14 bases. The CDR3 consists of 16 residues. Germline CDR1 reads SGDLS; CDR2 reads YYNGEE. V was pared by 0 bases and J by 5 bases, with 2 bases of the junction left unmatched. The CDR3 DNA follows: TGTGCCAGCAGCGTAGATGGGACTAGCGGGAGAGATACGCAGTATTTT. The encoded protein is CASSVDGTSGRDTQYF.